This T cell receptor beta chain stems from a study of T-cell memory formation after mild COVID-19. About the research overall: Largely donor-specific TCR clusters were found.

The junction had 2 bases not matched to a gene; V was cut back by 6 bases and J by 5 bases. The CDR3 totals 13 residues. Germline-derived CDR1 and CDR2 are MNHEY and SVGEGT. MiXCR, run by TCRdb on the 5' RACE reads, gives a single entry per CDR3 protein. The repertoire has about 400,000 distinct CDR3 sequences, approximately 25% of them found once; the top ten carry around 8.1%. The material sequenced was PBMCs or a T cell subset sorted from them (not recorded which). The source of this sequence is an adult woman who had mild COVID-19 (a few samples of this study predate the infection). Cell type and time point are not known. The gene calls are TRBV6-2 or TRBV6-3 and TRBJ2-1, with 9 bases matching TRBD2. The CDR3 here is CASRTSGDNEQFF. The CDR3 coding sequence is TGTGCCAGCAGGACTAGCGGCGACAATGAGCAGTTCTTC.